The next 10 T cell receptor beta chains were all read from a single sample in a study of early T cells in non-severe SARS-CoV-2 infection. One entry per CDR3 protein, called by TCRdb with MiXCR from the 5' RACE reads. The sample contains some 50,000 distinct CDR3 sequences, roughly 5% of which appear only once. Sequenced here: whole blood, sampled at baseline. Every receptor here comes from an adult who was a healthcare worker with PCR-confirmed SARS-CoV-2 infection or an uninfected control (not recorded which).

This clonotype showed up many times. This chain connects TRBV12-3 or TRBV12-4 to TRBJ1-1, with D possibly being TRBD1 (5 bases). V lost 7 bases, J lost 0 bases, and 9 bases lay in between. The CDR3 contains 13 residues. As DNA, the CDR3 is TGTGCCAGCACCTGGGACTTGAACACTGAAGCTTTCTTT. Translating gives CASTWDLNTEAFF.

At least ten counts were recorded for this clonotype. This chain joins TRBV19 and TRBJ2-7, with 13 bases aligning to TRBD2. This CDR3 is built from 18 residues. With 4 bases clipped from V and 2 bases from J, the junction kept 11 bases outside the gene matches. The germline V gene has CDR1 LNHDA and CDR2 SQIVND (reference sequence). This CDR3 reads CASSNGLAGEAKTYEQYF. DNA for the CDR3: TGTGCCAGTAGTAACGGACTAGCGGGAGAGGCTAAGACCTACGAGCAGTACTTC.

This clonotype showed up just a few times. This chain connects TRBV18 to TRBJ2-3; D uncertain. The CDR3 runs 15 residues. The germline V gene encodes CDR1 KGHSH and CDR2 LQKENI. V lost 0 bases, J lost 0 bases, and 7 bases lay in between. For the CDR3, the DNA is TGTGCCAGCTCACCACCGAGAAGAAGCACAGATACGCAGTATTTT. This codes for CASSPPRRSTDTQYF.

The V gene is TRBV6-4, the J gene TRBJ2-3; the D gene is possibly TRBD2 (6 bases). The germline V gene encodes CDR1 MRHNA and CDR2 SNTAGT. Trimming took 4 bases from V and 0 from J, leaving 8 bases between them. The CDR3 is 14 residues long. The CDR3, as DNA: TGTGCCAGCAGTGCAGGGACTAGCACAGATACGCAGTATTTT. Protein: CASSAGTSTDTQYF.

This clonotype was detected ten times or more. The V call is TRBV5-6, the J call TRBJ1-2; D is unclear. The V end was cut by 0 bases, the J end by 2 bases, with 11 bases between. The CDR3 sequence is 15 residues long. Germline assignment: CDR1 SGHDT and CDR2 YYEEEE. The CDR3 region has the DNA TGTGCCAGCAGCTTGGGGGCATCACCCAACTATGGCTACACCTTC. This gives the protein CASSLGASPNYGYTF.

This clonotype has a count of ten or more. This chain uses TRBV20-1 with TRBJ2-5; 10 bases match TRBD2. The CDR3 is 13 amino acids. Unmatched junction bases numbered 6, after V lost 6 bases and J lost 5 bases. Germline V lookup: CDR1 DFQATT, CDR2 SNEGSKA (reference sequence). The CDR3 DNA sequence: TGCAGTGCGCAGCGGGAGGGATGGGAGACCCAGTACTTC. It translates to CSAQREGWETQYF.

This clonotype was found many times. The chain uses TRBV7-3 and TRBJ1-1; D uncertain. The germline CDR1 and CDR2 sequences are SGHTA and FQGTGA. The V and J ends lost 0 bases and 1 base respectively, with 3 bases between them. The CDR3 sequence is 13 residues long. The CDR3 sequence is CASSLTSNTEAFF. The DNA of the CDR3 is TGTGCCAGCAGCTTAACCTCGAACACTGAAGCTTTCTTT.

This clonotype was recorded at least ten times. This chain uses TRBV3-1 with TRBJ2-7, with D perhaps matching TRBD2 (5 bases). Per the germline V gene, CDR1 is LGHDT and CDR2 is YNNKEL (reference sequence). This CDR3 spans 14 amino acids. With 0 bases removed from V and 3 bases from J, the gap between germline ends came to 9 bases. The CDR3 region has the DNA TGTGCCAGCAGCCAAGATCCCAGCGGCTACGAGCAGTACTTC. Residues: CASSQDPSGYEQYF.

This clonotype was seen many times. The J gene is TRBJ2-3, the V gene TRBV20-1, with D maybe TRBD1 (5 bases). The CDR3 is made up of 13 amino acids. The V and J ends lost 4 bases and 1 base respectively, with 9 bases between them. From germline, CDR1 is DFQATT and CDR2 SNEGSKA (reference sequence). Here the CDR3 DNA reads TGCAGTGCTACGGACATACGCACAGATACGCAGTATTTT. This encodes CSATDIRTDTQYF.

This clonotype has a count of ten or more. The chain carries TRBV5-1 and TRBJ2-1, with 7 positions matching TRBD2. V was pared by 6 bases and J by 8 bases, with 14 bases of the junction left unmatched. The CDR3 length is 15 residues. CDR1 and CDR2 (germline): SGHRS, YFSETQ. CDR3 sequence: CASTSGGSAGDEQFF. CDR3 bases: TGCGCCAGCACTTCTGGAGGCAGTGCGGGGGATGAGCAGTTCTTC. Using reference TRBV5-1 and TRBJ2-1 for the parts outside the CDR3, the full variable domain is KAGVTQTPRYLIKTRGQQVTLSCSPISGHRSVSWYQQTPGQGLQFLFEYFSETQRNKGNFPGRFSGRQFSNSRSEMNVSTLELGDSALYLCASTSGGSAGDEQFFGPGTRLTVL.